The present T cell receptor beta chain was sequenced within a study of Ad26.COV2.S vaccination and SARS-CoV-2 variants. Study context: Donor was assigned to the Ad26.COV2.S arm of trial COV1001.

The data were produced by immunoSEQ multiplex PCR, yet TCRdb's version contains in-frame clones alone and is incomplete. The data hold about 390,000 clones, with roughly nine tenths observed a single time. V gave up 5 bases and J gave up 7 bases; unmatched junction bases: 6. The CDR3 is made up of 16 amino acids. Germline CDR1 LGHDT, CDR2 YNNKEL (reference sequence). Described treatment: roughly 20 received Ad26.COV2.S at low or high dose, single or two shots; about 5 received placebo; per-sample allocation not given. Day 63 after the first injection of vaccine or placebo was the sampling time. The rearrangement joins TRBV3-1 (or the pseudogene TRBV3-2) to TRBJ2-1; 15 positions agree with TRBD2. This sequence originates from a person between 18 and 59 years old who received the Ad26.COV2.S COVID-19 vaccine or a placebo. Sequencing was performed on peripheral blood, taken in a trial of Ad26.COV2.S vaccine versus placebo. CDR3 nucleotides: TGTGCCAGCAGCAATATGGGACTAGCGGGGGGAAATGAGCAGTTCTTC. Translation gives CASSNMGLAGGNEQFF.